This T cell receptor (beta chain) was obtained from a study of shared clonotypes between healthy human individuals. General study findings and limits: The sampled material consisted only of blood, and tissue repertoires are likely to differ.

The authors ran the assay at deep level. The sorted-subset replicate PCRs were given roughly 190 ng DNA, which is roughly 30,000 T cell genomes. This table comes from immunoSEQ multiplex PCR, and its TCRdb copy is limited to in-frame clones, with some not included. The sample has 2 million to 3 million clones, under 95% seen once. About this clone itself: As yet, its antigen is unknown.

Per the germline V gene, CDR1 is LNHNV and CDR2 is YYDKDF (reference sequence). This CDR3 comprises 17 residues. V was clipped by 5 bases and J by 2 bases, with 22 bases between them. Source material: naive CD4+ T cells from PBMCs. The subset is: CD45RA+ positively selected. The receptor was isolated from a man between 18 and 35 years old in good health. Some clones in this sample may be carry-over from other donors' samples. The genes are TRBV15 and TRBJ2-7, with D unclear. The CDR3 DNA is TGTGCCACCAGCCGTCCTACTGGAAGTGCGCTAACCTACGAGCAGTACTTC. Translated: CATSRPTGSALTYEQYF. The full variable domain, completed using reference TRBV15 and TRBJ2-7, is DAMVIQNPRYQVTQFGKPVTLSCSQTLNHNVMYWYQQKSSQAPKLLFHYYDKDFNNEADTPDNFQSRRPNTSFCFLDIRSPGLGDTAMYLCATSRPTGSALTYEQYFGPGTRLTVT.